A single sample gave rise to the 13 T cell receptor beta chains below, sequenced in a study of blood T cell repertoires in COVID-19 (dated by TCRdb to 2020 to 2022). Library preparation used the immunoSEQ multiplex PCR assay. The clones in this table, taken by TCRdb from immuneACCESS, are in-frame only. Not every clone is retained; where verified, under half of the shortfall comes from an unresolved V gene, and the cause of the rest is unknown. Counted in this sample were about 74,000 clones; approximately 89% of them appeared once. The ten largest clonotypes hold about 2.5% of the sample. Sequencing was done on a sample of peripheral blood. The source of these receptors is a man in his fifties or sixties with COVID-19, enrolled during active disease.

Worth noting for this clone: Relative to the germline gene, one junction end is altered; a read error may explain this. J is TRBJ2-7 and V is TRBV3-1 (or the pseudogene TRBV3-2); D is possibly TRBD1 (5 bases). CDR3 length equals 13 residues. CDR1 is LGHDT, CDR2 YNNKEL, per germline (reference sequence). This CDR3 is CASIQTGDYEQYF. CDR3 sequence (DNA): TGTGCCAGCATCCAAACAGGAGACTACGAGCAGTACTTC.

The gene calls are TRBV5-1 and TRBJ1-2, with 7 bases aligning to TRBD1. Germline assignment: CDR1 SGHRS and CDR2 YFSETQ. CDR3 length: 14 residues. With V trimmed by 4 bases and J by 6 bases, 9 bases remained unmatched. The CDR3 sequence is CASSPFAGGDGYTF. The DNA of the CDR3 is TGCGCCAGCAGCCCGTTCGCAGGGGGTGATGGCTACACCTTC.

The CDR3 spells CASSQTAGRQPQHF. CDR3 in DNA: TGTGCCAGCAGTCAGACAGCAGGGCGCCAGCCCCAGCATTTT. The J gene is TRBJ1-5, the V gene TRBV28; a possible D gene is TRBD1 (5 bases). Germline V CDR1 and CDR2: MDHEN, SYDVKM. The ends were cut back, 5 bases at V and 7 bases at J, with 15 bases in the middle. The CDR3 extends over 14 amino acids.

The chain couples TRBV5-6 to TRBJ2-7, with D maybe TRBD2 (6 bases). Germline assignment: CDR1 SGHDT and CDR2 YYEEEE. The V end lost 5 bases, the J end lost 3 bases, and 9 bases lay between the germline ends. CDR3 size: 12 residues. CDR3 protein: CASSSGDYEQYF. The CDR3 bases are TGTGCCAGCAGTTCGGGAGACTACGAGCAGTACTTC.

This sequence joins TRBV27 and TRBJ1-6; 8 bases match TRBD1. There are 14 residues in the CDR3. The germline gives CDR1 MNHEY, CDR2 SMNVEV (reference sequence). V was pared by 6 bases and J by 7 bases, with 5 bases of the junction left unmatched. CDR3 in amino acids: CASSQDRENSPLHF. CDR3 sequence (DNA): TGTGCCAGCAGCCAGGACAGGGAAAATTCACCCCTCCACTTT.

This rearrangement joins TRBV6-6 to TRBJ1-5; 10 bases fit TRBD1. The trim removed 2 bases at V and 7 bases at J, leaving 2 bases unmatched. Germline V gives CDR1 MNHNY, CDR2 SVGAGI (reference sequence). This CDR3 spans 14 amino acids. CDR3 residues: CASSYQGQGQPQHF. As DNA, the CDR3 is TGTGCCAGCAGTTACCAGGGACAGGGGCAGCCCCAGCATTTT.

The CDR3 region has the DNA TGTGCCTGGAGTTACGCGCGTACGTCTGAAGCTTTCTTT. It codes for CAWSYARTSEAFF. The rearrangement links TRBV30 to TRBJ1-1; D ambiguous. Germline V gives CDR1 GTSNPN, CDR2 SVGIG (reference sequence). The CDR3 is 13 residues long. Deletions cut 2 bases from V and 6 bases from J, with 13 bases between.

V gene TRBV18 combines with J gene TRBJ2-5, with 10 bases identical to TRBD1. V was pared by 6 bases and J by 2 bases, with 9 bases of the junction left unmatched. Germline loops: CDR1 KGHSH, CDR2 LQKENI. The CDR3 consists of 16 residues. In DNA, the CDR3 is TGTGCCAGCTCCCTACTTGGGACAGGGGATCAAGAGACCCAGTACTTC. It translates to CASSLLGTGDQETQYF.

The chain has TRBV7-3 and TRBJ2-7, with TRBD1 matching over 7 bases. Germline V gene lookup returns CDR1 SGHTA and CDR2 FQGTGA. The CDR3 covers 17 residues. J gave up 4 bases and V 8 bases, and 20 bases lay outside the gene matches. The CDR3 coding sequence is TGTGCCAGCCATGCCGGGACAGCTCCCCTTCAACTTTACGAGCAGTACGTC. Its protein is CASHAGTAPLQLYEQYV.

The chain carries TRBV6-5 and TRBJ2-7, with D perhaps TRBD1 (5 bases). Per germline, CDR1 MNHEY and CDR2 SVGAGI. The CDR3 runs to 16 residues. Deletions cut 0 bases from V and 0 bases from J, with 12 bases between. CDR3 amino acids: CASSYSGQGPSYEQYF. CDR3 sequence (DNA): TGTGCCAGCAGTTACTCGGGGCAAGGGCCCTCCTACGAGCAGTACTTC.

The genes are TRBV5-5 and TRBJ2-2, with 10 bases aligning to TRBD2. This CDR3 is built from 15 residues. Germline assignment: CDR1 SGHKS and CDR2 YYEKEE (reference sequence). V was clipped by 4 bases and J by 4 bases; unmatched bases: 4. The CDR3 region has the DNA TGTGCCAGCAGCGGCGGACTAGCGGCCACCGGGGAGCTGTTTTTT. Its protein product is CASSGGLAATGELFF. Full variable domain (rest looked up from reference TRBV5-5 and TRBJ2-2): DAGVTQSPTHLIKTRGQQVTLRCSPISGHKSVSWYQQVLGQGPQFIFQYYEKEERGRGNFPDRFSARQFPNYSSELNVNALLLGDSALYLCASSGGLAATGELFFGEGSRLTVL.

CDR3 coding DNA: TGTGCCAGTAGTATAAACAGGGTGGCTTTCTTT. This codes for CASSINRVAFF. The chain employs TRBV19 and TRBJ1-1; TRBD1 might be the D (6 bases). V was cut by 2 bases and J by 11 bases, with 9 bases left in between. The CDR3 has 11 residues. CDR1 is LNHDA, CDR2 SQIVND, per germline (reference sequence).

This chain uses TRBV30 with TRBJ2-7, with TRBD1 as a possible D gene (6 bases). The CDR3 has 13 residues. Looked up from germline, CDR1 is GTSNPN and CDR2 is SVGIG (reference sequence). V was shortened by 2 bases and J by 5 bases, with 13 bases between the two germline ends. The CDR3 DNA sequence: TGTGCCTGGAGTCTCAGGGGTCCGAACGAGCAGTACTTC. This sequence encodes CAWSLRGPNEQYF.